This T cell receptor (beta chain) was identified in a study of OX40 agonist ivuxolimab in advanced cancers. Turning to the overall study: Ivuxolimab was an agonistic, fully human IgG2 monoclonal antibody directed against OX40 (CD134), a costimulatory receptor. The paper reports the monotherapy dose-escalation portion (N ≈ 50 patients) of the phase I ivuxolimab trial. A male proportion of 82.7% and a mean age of roughly 55 years, ranging from roughly 20 to 80, were recorded for the dose-escalation cohort. Of the roughly 54 dose-escalation patients, hepatocellular carcinoma was present in about 20, melanoma in about 15, renal cell carcinoma in 9 and head and neck cancer in 9. The point of sequencing TCRbeta in the periphery was to test whether ivuxolimab changed TCR sequence diversity and drove clonal T-cell expansion. Intravenous ivuxolimab was administered to patients every 2 weeks at six dose levels: 0.01, 0.1, 0.3, 1.5, 3 and 10 mg/kg. Prior anti-PD-1, anti-PD-L1 or anti-CTLA-4 therapy was permitted, and checkpoint inhibitors had been received by approximately 39% of dose-escalation patients. Partial responses occurred in three dose-escalation patients, of whom one had hepatocellular carcinoma and two had cutaneous melanoma. What the authors observed across the whole study: Low levels of normalized T-cell clonal expansion were also seen in some patients who did not respond. Clonal expansion of both CD4+ and CD8+ blood T cells was observed from baseline to week 6 at doses 0.1 to 3.0 mg/kg. Antigen specificity was not determined for the clonally expanded peripheral T cells. In the 0.1-3.0 mg/kg groups, partial responders were among the patients with the lowest normalized peripheral clonal expansion, particularly in CD8+ T cells. After ivuxolimab, more expanded clones were found on average in CD8+ T cells than in CD4+ T cells.

About this clone: The target of this receptor is not known. No much larger clonotype is one base removed from it; base qualities were not supplied.

Trimming removed 8 bases from V and 0 bases from J, leaving 10 bases between the germline ends. The cysteine opens and the phenylalanine closes a CDR3 of 13 amino acids. Only the CDR3 DNA stays, 39 bases, in frame from base 1. The germline V gene supplies CDR1 MDHEN and CDR2 SYDVKM. Genomic DNA was extracted from sorted cells for sequencing of the TCRbeta CDR3 region. The immunoSEQ Assay was used to sequence the TCRbeta CDR3 regions. Held by TCRdb, this immuneACCESS table contains in-frame sequences only and omits some clones. Under half of the omission traces to an unresolved V gene where checked; the cause of the rest is unknown. The sample has 54,000 or so clones on record, 84% of them singletons. The ten largest clones take up around 2% of the sample. The trial excluded patients who had a history of autoimmune disease or who were on systemic immunosuppression. Peripheral blood for TCR sequencing was collected from all dose cohorts at baseline, on cycle 4 day 1, and on cycle 7 day 1. Samples came from an open-label, multicenter, first-in-human phase I dose-escalation trial of ivuxolimab. Adults with locally advanced or metastatic melanoma, renal cell carcinoma, hepatocellular carcinoma or head and neck squamous cell carcinoma were enrolled in the trial. CD4+ and CD8+ T cells were sorted separately from peripheral blood before TCR sequencing.

The chain is encoded by TRBV28 joined to TRBJ1-1; a confident D gene designation cannot be given. The sequence was obtained from an adult with an advanced solid tumor such as melanoma, head and neck, liver or kidney cancer. The sequencing used CD4+ or CD8+ T cells sorted from blood, collected in a trial of the OX40 agonist ivuxolimab. The bases are TGTGCCAGCCCAAACAGCTTGAACACTGAAGCTTTCTTT. Its protein product is CASPNSLNTEAFF.